These 8 T cell receptor beta chains share one sample of origin, sequenced in a study of CD8+CD57+ T cells in acquired aplastic anemia. The use of genomic DNA as template underpinned the TCR beta VDJ and CDR3 profiling. TCRdb processed the reads anew with MiXCR; each CDR3 protein has one entry. The sample includes 40,000 to 45,000 distinct CDR3 sequences, roughly 65% of them seen just once. Sequenced input: sorted CD4+, CD8+, or CD8+CD57+ T cells (not recorded which) from PBMCs. These receptors originate from a human donor in good health, serving as a control.

Comments on this clonotype: Given a much more abundant clone one base away, this may be a read error. The rearrangement links TRBV3-1 to TRBJ1-2, with 7 bases identical to TRBD1. V lost 4 bases to trimming and J lost 3 bases; unmatched junction nucleotides: 8. Germline loops: CDR1 LGHDT, CDR2 YNNKEL (reference sequence). The CDR3 extends over 15 amino acids. The CDR3 coding sequence is TGTGCCAGCAGCCCCCGGGACAGCACACACTATGGCTACACCTTC. Protein product: CASSPRDSTHYGYTF.

The V call is TRBV11-1, the J call TRBJ1-2; D is uncertain. V gave up 0 bases and J gave up 4 bases, with 15 bases separating them. Germline V gives CDR1 SGHAT, CDR2 FQDESV (reference sequence). This CDR3 region has 16 residues. The DNA for the CDR3 is TGTGCCAGCAGCTTAGCGCAGGCATGGACGACCTATGGCTACACCTTC. Amino acid sequence: CASSLAQAWTTYGYTF.

In regard to this clonotype: One end of the junction fails to match germline, which may point to a read error. The V gene is TRBV9, the J gene TRBJ2-5, with D perhaps TRBD2 (6 bases). The CDR3 is 18 amino acids. Germline V CDR1 and CDR2: SGDLS, YYNGEE. The CDR3 region has the DNA TGTGCCAGCGACTCCACCCCCCGGGACTCCGTACCACAAGAGACCCAGTACTTT. Amino acid sequence: CASDSTPRDSVPQETQYF.

The rearrangement uses TRBV5-1 and TRBJ2-3, with 9 bases matching TRBD1. V shed 0 bases and J 1 base; nucleotides not matched to a gene: 0. The CDR3 has 15 residues. CDR1 and CDR2 (germline): SGHRS, YFSETQ. In nucleotides, the CDR3 is TGCGCCAGCAGCTTGGGGGACAGGGGCACAGATACGCAGTATTTT. Its translation is CASSLGDRGTDTQYF.

This clonotype has more than one count but fewer than ten. Here the CDR3 omits its conserved ending phenylalanine or tryptophan, so a read error is the likely source. The chain recombines TRBV7-6 with TRBJ2-7; 10 positions agree with TRBD1. The CDR3 has 14 amino acids. Per germline, CDR1 SGHVS and CDR2 FNYEAQ. The CDR3 DNA follows: TGTGCCAGCAGCCTGGGACAGGGGCTCTACGGGCAGTACCTC. This translates into CASSLGQGLYGQYL.

This rearrangement joins TRBV7-2 to TRBJ2-7; no clear D. The CDR3 has 12 amino acids. Trimming left V 5 bases short and J 2 bases short, with 7 bases between. CDR1 and CDR2 from the germline V gene are SGHTA and FQGNSA. In DNA form, the CDR3 reads TGTGCCAGCAGCCTACAAGCCTACGAGCAGTACTTC. Protein sequence: CASSLQAYEQYF. Together with reference TRBV7-2 and TRBJ2-7, the CDR3 gives the full variable domain: GAGVSQSPSNKVTEKGKDVELRCDPISGHTALYWYRQSLGQGLEFLIYFQGNSAPDKSGLPSDRFSAERTGGSVSTLTIQRTQQEDSAVYLCASSLQAYEQYFGPGTRLTVT.

The gene calls are TRBV7-9 and TRBJ2-7; possibly TRBD1 or TRBD2 for D (6 bases each). The CDR3 totals 17 residues. Germline V gene data show CDR1 as SEHNR and CDR2 as FQNEAQ (reference sequence). The V end was cut by 0 bases, the J end by 3 bases, with 18 bases between. The CDR3 DNA follows: TGTGCCAGCAGCTTAGCCTGGGGGCGGGATCTAAACTACGAGCAGTACTTC. This encodes CASSLAWGRDLNYEQYF.

The chain links TRBV7-2 to TRBJ2-7; perhaps TRBD1 as D (6 bases). Germline CDR1 and CDR2: SGHTA and FQGNSA. Trimming stripped 5 bases from V and 4 bases from J, with 12 bases between. The CDR3 contains 13 residues. The CDR3 region has the DNA TGTGCCAGCAGCCCCGGGACACAATACGAGCAGTACTTC. Translation gives CASSPGTQYEQYF.